This TCR beta chain was found in a study of T cells in Graves' hyperthyroidism and ophthalmopathy. General study findings and limits: Most clonotypes that expanded in the thyroid above 0.001 also showed up in blood. Researchers report that a 13 V-J model separated ophthalmopathy from stable hyperthyroidism.

The germline V gene has CDR1 SGDLS and CDR2 YYNGEE. With 0 bases removed from V and 3 bases from J, the gap between germline ends came to 9 bases. This CDR3 region has 15 residues. What was amplified from RNA transcripts were TCR beta CDR3 regions. First-round RT-PCR targeting the TCR CDR3 was performed with the HTBI primer set. In TCRdb, the multiplex PCR reads were re-called with MiXCR into one record per CDR3 protein. The sample includes around 380,000 distinct CDR3 sequences, roughly 14% seen only once; the top ten take 20% to 25%. In this sample, this clonotype turned up a few times. Its antigen is unknown.

The sequence derives from a man aged 25-45 years with Graves' hyperthyroidism that later progressed to Graves' ophthalmopathy. The chain joins TRBV9 to TRBJ2-2, with D perhaps TRBD1 (5 bases). Sequencing input: blood. The DNA of the CDR3 is TGTGCCAGCAGCGTAGATCCAGGGCACACCGGGGAGCTGTTTTTT. Translating it yields CASSVDPGHTGELFF.